This T cell receptor (beta chain) was captured by sequencing in a study of blood T cell repertoires in COVID-19. Background on the study: The analysed material was cDNA or gDNA that came from T cells, B-cell-depleted T cells, or PBMCs.

Germline values: CDR1 SNHLY, CDR2 FYNNEI. V was shortened by 6 bases and J by 0 bases, with 11 bases between the two germline ends. The CDR3 consists of 14 residues. Seattle patient enrollment occurred during active infection, with longitudinal follow-up thereafter. Original analysis: Estimated nucleated cell counts came from reference gene primer amplification. Sequencing was performed with immunoSEQ multiplex PCR; in TCRdb, only in-frame clones are kept and a portion is missing. The V and J calls and the clone size are those of that table, but D and trimming were determined from the DNA. The table records about 290,000 clones, roughly 90% of them present only once.

Sequencing was carried out using peripheral blood. This TCR was recovered from a young woman with COVID-19, enrolled during active disease. The chain couples TRBV2 to TRBJ1-2, with TRBD1 as a possible D gene (6 bases). CDR3 sequence: CASSRDTANYGYTF. CDR3 DNA sequence: TGTGCCAGCAGCCGGGACACCGCTAACTATGGCTACACCTTC.